This entry lists 28 T cell receptor beta chains sequenced from one sample in a study of blood T cells in healthy people across ages. Combining a sample-barcoded 5' primer with a J-beta primer mix, a second PCR ran for about 7 to 11 cycles. Via MiXCR, TCRdb re-called the 5' RACE reads, giving one row per CDR3 protein. The sample carries some 860,000 distinct CDR3 sequences, approximately 60% recorded once. The sequencing sample was made of blood. The receptors stem from a middle-aged man in good health.

In the case of this clonotype: At one end, the junction sequence differs from germline, possibly due to a read error. The chain recombines TRBV6-5 with TRBJ2-2; 7 bases match TRBD2. This CDR3 is 15 amino acids long. Germline V gene sequence: CDR1 MNHEY, CDR2 SVGAGI. The CDR3, as DNA: TGTGCCAGCCGGGGGGTAGCGGAAAACACCGGGGAGCCGTTTTTT. Amino acid sequence: CASRGVAENTGEPFF.

This clonotype was counted only a few times. The J gene is TRBJ2-7, the V gene TRBV18, with D perhaps matching TRBD1 (5 bases). The CDR3 runs 13 residues. Germline V gene lookup returns CDR1 KGHSH and CDR2 LQKENI. The ends were cut back, 2 bases at V and 3 bases at J, with 8 bases in the middle. DNA for the CDR3: TGTGCCAGCTCACCAGACAGAAACTACGAGCAGTACTTC. Protein sequence: CASSPDRNYEQYF. Complete variable domain (other parts from reference TRBV18 and TRBJ2-7): NAGVMQNPRHLVRRRGQEARLRCSPMKGHSHVYWYRQLPEEGLKFMVYLQKENIIDESGMPKERFSAEFPKEGPSILRIQQVVRGDSAAYFCASSPDRNYEQYFGPGTRLTVT.

This clonotype was observed once. V and J are TRBV5-1 and TRBJ2-3, with a weak D call TRBD1 (6 bases). The CDR3 is made up of 18 amino acids. V shed 4 bases and J shed 2 bases, with 23 bases lying between them. Looked up from germline, CDR1 is SGHRS and CDR2 is YFSETQ. This chain's CDR3 is CASSTDRPSLPPTDTQYF. CDR3 sequence (DNA): TGCGCCAGCAGCACCGACAGGCCCTCACTACCACCCACAGATACGCAGTATTTT.

The chain recombines TRBV5-1 with TRBJ1-1, with 7 positions matching TRBD1. V trimming: 0 bases; J trimming: 1 base; junction bases outside the gene matches: 6. The CDR3 extends over 16 amino acids. Germline CDR1 reads SGHRS; CDR2 reads YFSETQ. In nucleotides, the CDR3 is TGCGCCAGCAGCTTGGATCCGACAGGGAGGAACACTGAAGCTTTCTTT. This sequence encodes CASSLDPTGRNTEAFF.

The chain links TRBV14 to TRBJ1-1; no reliable D call. The length of the CDR3 is 13 residues. The V end was cut by 0 bases, the J end by 4 bases, with 6 bases between. Per germline, CDR1 SGHDN and CDR2 FVKESK. The CDR3 DNA reads as TGTGCCAGCAGCCAAGATTGGGTCACTGAAGCTTTCTTT. Translating gives CASSQDWVTEAFF.

This clonotype has a handful of counts. The chain recombines TRBV29-1 with TRBJ2-7; weak D call: TRBD2 (6 bases). The CDR3 length is 14 residues. V lost 7 bases and J lost 0, with 16 bases in between. Germline CDR1 and CDR2: SQVTM and ANQGSEA. DNA for the CDR3: TGCAGCGCTTTGGGGGGAGCGGGCTCCTACGAGCAGTACTTC. Its protein is CSALGGAGSYEQYF.

V gene TRBV28 combines with J gene TRBJ2-7; 10 bases are a match to TRBD2. Per germline, CDR1 MDHEN and CDR2 SYDVKM. The CDR3 contains 15 residues. After removal of 4 bases from V and 2 bases from J, the junction contained 5 bases not matched to a gene. The CDR3 DNA is TGTGCCAGCAGTTCCCGGGGGACTAGCGCCTACGAGCAGTACTTC. Protein sequence: CASSSRGTSAYEQYF. The full variable domain, its missing parts supplied by reference TRBV28 and TRBJ2-7, is DVKVTQSSRYLVKRTGEKVFLECVQDMDHENMFWYRQDPGLGLRLIYFSYDVKMKEKGDIPEGYSVSREKKERFSLILESASTNQTSMYLCASSSRGTSAYEQYFGPGTRLTVT.

This clonotype was seen only once. The chain recombines TRBV12-3 or TRBV12-4 with TRBJ1-1; 8 positions match TRBD1. V lost 5 bases and J lost 10; bases outside the gene matches: 6. CDR3 length: 12 amino acids. The CDR3 region has the DNA TGTGCCAGCAGTATCAACACAGGGGGAGCTTTCTTT. This encodes CASSINTGGAFF.

Only a few counts were recorded for this clonotype. This chain links TRBV29-1 with TRBJ2-5, with 14 bases lining up with TRBD2. With 3 bases clipped from V and 5 bases from J, the junction kept 8 bases outside the gene matches. This CDR3 contains 16 residues. The V gene's germline CDR1 is SQVTM and CDR2 ANQGSEA. The CDR3 here is CSVDIGGTSGSETQYF. CDR3 DNA: TGCAGCGTTGATATTGGAGGGACTAGCGGGAGTGAGACCCAGTACTTC.

The chain is built from TRBV10-3 and TRBJ2-7; TRBD2 matches 9 bases. Trimming took 10 bases from V and 3 from J; bases not matched to a gene: 16. The CDR3 consists of 16 residues. The germline V gene encodes CDR1 ENHRY and CDR2 SYGVKD. CDR3 bases: TGTGCCAGCGCAATATGTAGCGGGGGCCCCATCTACGAGCAGTACTTC. Translation: CASAICSGGPIYEQYF.

V usage is TRBV7-2 and J usage is TRBJ2-1, with D maybe TRBD2 (7 bases). Trimming removed 1 base from V and 7 bases from J, with 23 bases in between. This CDR3 is built from 18 residues. Germline V gene sequence: CDR1 SGHTA, CDR2 FQGNSA. The DNA of the CDR3 is TGTGCCAGCAGCTTAGTTAGGGGGGGCCTTGGTGGGGTGAATGAGCAGTTCTTC. It codes for CASSLVRGGLGGVNEQFF.

This clonotype turned up a few times. J is TRBJ2-5 and V is TRBV7-6, with TRBD2 identical over 10 bases. The germline CDR1 and CDR2 sequences are SGHVS and FNYEAQ. Losses at the gene ends were 2 bases for V and 4 bases for J; bases not matched to a gene: 7. The CDR3 extends over 16 amino acids. CDR3 DNA sequence: TGTGCCAGCAGCTTAAGGACTAGCGGAGGGGTAGAGACCCAGTACTTC. This gives the protein CASSLRTSGGVETQYF.

A few counts support this clonotype. In nucleotides, the CDR3 is TGTGCCAGCAGCCAAGAGATGTGGGACCTCGGCGTATCCAATGAGCAGTTCTTC. Translating it yields CASSQEMWDLGVSNEQFF. The chain employs TRBV3-1 and TRBJ2-1; possibly TRBD1 or TRBD2 for D (5 bases each). This CDR3 has 18 residues. From germline, CDR1 is LGHDT and CDR2 YNNKEL (reference sequence). The ends were cut back, 0 bases at V and 6 bases at J, with 21 bases in the middle.

The rearrangement uses TRBV20-1 and TRBJ2-7; TRBD1 matches at 7 bases. Looked up from germline, CDR1 is DFQATT and CDR2 is SNEGSKA (reference sequence). The CDR3 is 14 residues long. With 6 bases clipped from V and 0 bases from J, the junction kept 8 bases outside the gene matches. CDR3 sequence reads: CSAQTGTHSYEQYF. CDR3 DNA: TGCAGTGCCCAGACAGGGACCCACTCCTACGAGCAGTACTTC.

The chain has TRBV28 and TRBJ2-1, with D perhaps matching TRBD1 (5 bases). This CDR3 region has 11 residues. Per the germline V gene, CDR1 is MDHEN and CDR2 is SYDVKM. V was shortened by 5 bases and J by 10 bases, with 9 bases between the two germline ends. The CDR3 protein is CASSPKGEQFF. In DNA form, the CDR3 reads TGTGCCAGCAGTCCGAAGGGGGAGCAGTTCTTC.

This clonotype has a handful of counts. The chain links TRBV20-1 to TRBJ2-1; no firm D call. Germline CDR1 reads DFQATT; CDR2 reads SNEGSKA (reference sequence). CDR3 length: 11 amino acids. Trimming pared 5 bases from V and 9 bases from J, leaving 11 bases between. The CDR3 DNA is TGCAGTGCTCCCCGGTGGGGTGAGCAGTTCTTC. Protein: CSAPRWGEQFF.

The chain is built from TRBV7-9 and TRBJ2-7; 7 bases map to TRBD1. The V gene end was trimmed by 6 bases and the J gene end by 0 bases; junction bases not matched to a gene: 5. CDR3 length: 14 residues. CDR1 and CDR2 from the germline V gene are SEHNR and FQNEAQ (reference sequence). The CDR3 reads CASREWDSSYEQYF. The CDR3 coding sequence is TGTGCCAGCAGGGAGTGGGACAGCTCCTACGAGCAGTACTTC.

The rearrangement uses TRBV12-3 or TRBV12-4 and TRBJ2-1; 7 bases align to TRBD2. The length of the CDR3 is 15 residues. The junction had 10 bases not matched to a gene; V was cut back by 3 bases and J by 8 bases. CDR3 sequence: CASSFLRGSSDEQFF. CDR3 coding DNA: TGTGCCAGCAGTTTCTTGCGCGGGAGTTCTGATGAGCAGTTCTTC.

The genes are TRBV6-5 and TRBJ2-4, with TRBD2 identical over 11 bases. The J call may be faulty, since TRBJ2-7 better matches the DNA end. This CDR3 contains 19 residues. The germline gives CDR1 MNHEY, CDR2 SVGAGI. The CDR3 here is CASSYSRADKPSGRYEQYF. In DNA form, the CDR3 reads TGTGCCAGCAGTTACTCCAGGGCAGACAAGCCTAGCGGGAGGTACGAGCAGTACTTC.

This clonotype showed up just a few times. The CDR3 DNA follows: TGCGCCAGCAGCTATGACCTCAAGCGCGATACGCAGTATTTT. Translation: CASSYDLKRDTQYF. The chain joins TRBV5-1 to TRBJ2-3, with unresolved D. The germline V gene encodes CDR1 SGHRS and CDR2 YFSETQ. The CDR3 runs 14 residues. Trimming left V 3 bases short and J 6 bases short, with 14 bases between.

This clonotype occurred a few times. The chain employs TRBV9 and TRBJ2-3; 7 bases agree with TRBD2. Losses at the gene ends were 0 bases for V and 2 bases for J; bases not matched to a gene: 6. CDR1 SGDLS and CDR2 YYNGEE come from the germline V gene. The CDR3 is made up of 16 amino acids. In DNA form, the CDR3 reads TGTGCCAGCAGCGTAGAGGTGGGGGGGAACACAGATACGCAGTATTTT. This codes for CASSVEVGGNTDTQYF.

This clonotype was recorded many times. The gene calls are TRBV28 and TRBJ1-6; no clear D gene. CDR1 is MDHEN, CDR2 SYDVKM, per germline. This CDR3 contains 20 residues. V was shortened by 6 bases and J by 5 bases, with 29 bases between the two germline ends. The CDR3 bases are TGTGCCAGCAGCACAATAATCTTGTCTTCGCGAGAGGCCGATAATTCACCCCTCCACTTT. This translates into CASSTIILSSREADNSPLHF. Together with reference TRBV28 and TRBJ1-6, the CDR3 gives the full variable domain: DVKVTQSSRYLVKRTGEKVFLECVQDMDHENMFWYRQDPGLGLRLIYFSYDVKMKEKGDIPEGYSVSREKKERFSLILESASTNQTSMYLCASSTIILSSREADNSPLHFGNGTRLTVT.

V is TRBV6-1 and J is TRBJ2-3, with 7 bases fitting TRBD1. Germline V gene sequence: CDR1 MNHNS, CDR2 SASEGT. V was clipped by 6 bases and J by 3 bases; unmatched bases: 9. The CDR3 has 15 residues. CDR3 nucleotide sequence: TGTGCCAGCAGCTCCAGACAGGGAGTAACAGATACGCAGTATTTT. Protein: CASSSRQGVTDTQYF.

Here the CDR3 DNA reads TGCGCCAGCAGCCAAGATAGTTTGGGGGCCTACGAGCAGTACTTC. Its protein is CASSQDSLGAYEQYF. The chain combines TRBV4-3 with TRBJ2-7; D tentatively fits TRBD1 or TRBD2 (5 bases each). The CDR3 runs 15 residues. Germline lookup yields CDR1 LGHNA and CDR2 YSLEER. V gave up 0 bases and J gave up 2 bases, with 11 bases separating them.

The chain links TRBV18 to TRBJ1-2; D remains ambiguous. The CDR3 loop spans 14 amino acids. The V end lost 5 bases, the J end lost 2 bases, and 12 bases lay between the germline ends. The germline gives CDR1 KGHSH, CDR2 LQKENI. CDR3 amino acids: CASSGGPSNYGYTF. The CDR3 bases are TGTGCCAGCTCAGGAGGACCGTCGAACTATGGCTACACCTTC.

Regarding this clonotype: Sequence at one end of the junction differs from germline and may be a read error. The J gene is TRBJ2-1, the V gene TRBV2; D gene ambiguous. Germline CDR1 and CDR2: SNHLY and FYNNEI. This CDR3 comprises 13 residues. Written as DNA, the CDR3 is TGTGCCAGCAGTCAACAAATTTACAATGGGCAGTTCTTC. Amino acids: CASSQQIYNGQFF.

This chain uses TRBV6-2 or TRBV6-3 with TRBJ1-1; 8 bases agree with TRBD1. V shed 2 bases and J 7 bases; nucleotides not matched to a gene: 0. Per the germline V gene, CDR1 is MNHEY and CDR2 is SVGEGT. The CDR3 has 12 residues. The CDR3, as DNA: TGTGCCAGCAGTTACGACAGGGGTGAAGCTTTCTTT. Translated: CASSYDRGEAFF.

The rearrangement links TRBV5-1 to TRBJ1-1; 7 nucleotides line up with TRBD1. With V trimmed by 3 bases and J by 0 bases, 5 bases remained unmatched. The CDR3 has 15 residues. Germline CDR1 is SGHRS and CDR2 is YFSETQ. The CDR3 loop reads CASSSAGQMNTEAFF. The CDR3 nucleotides are TGCGCCAGCAGCTCGGCGGGACAGATGAACACTGAAGCTTTCTTT.